This T cell receptor beta chain was recovered during a study of cytomegalovirus exposure and HLA in healthy donors. Study findings and constraints: One variant, a missense change in DCLRE1C, was linked in a later analysis to TCR beta V- and J-gene trimming.

This CDR3 region has 16 residues. V was shortened by 3 bases and J by 4 bases, with 18 bases between the two germline ends. Germline V gives CDR1 MGHRA, CDR2 YSYEKL. Use of 60 Vbeta and 13 Jbeta primers characterized the PCR. The repertoire was sequenced with immunoSEQ multiplex PCR; TCRdb's copy has only in-frame clones and lacks some. The repertoire holds roughly 100,000 clones, with 70% to 75% as singletons. This clone showed up just a few times. What it binds is unknown. This receptor was identified in a female donor in good health and CMV-seronegative. Sequences were obtained from PBMCs. This chain links TRBV4-1 with TRBJ1-2; unclear D gene. CDR3 loop: CASSQTRDPDGYGYTF. In nucleotides, the CDR3 is TGCGCCAGCAGCCAGACACGGGATCCCGACGGCTATGGCTACACCTTC.